The next 26 T cell receptor beta chains were all read from a single sample in a study of blood T cell repertoires in COVID-19. The method was immunoSEQ multiplex PCR; TCRdb's version includes in-frame clones alone and lacks a portion of them. The sample has about 400,000 clones, approximately 86% seen once. Sequences were obtained from PBMCs or T cells enriched from blood (not recorded which). The receptors come from a woman aged 40 to 55 with acute COVID-19.

The chain recombines TRBV24-1 with TRBJ1-5; D possibly corresponds to TRBD1 (5 bases). Germline-derived CDR1 and CDR2 are KGHDR and SFDVKD. This CDR3 has 13 amino acids. V lost 10 bases and J lost 4, with 13 bases in between. The CDR3 DNA sequence: TGTGCCACTAGGGGAGGGGAAAATCAGCCCCAGCATTTT. This encodes CATRGGENQPQHF.

This clone occurred a few times. The chain employs TRBV12-3 or TRBV12-4 and TRBJ1-1; D not resolved. The V and J ends lost 4 bases and 2 bases respectively, with 8 bases between them. This CDR3 spans 13 amino acids. CDR3 residues: CASSSTTNTEAFF. CDR3 coding DNA: TGTGCCAGCAGTTCGACTACTAACACTGAAGCTTTCTTT.

The CDR3 nucleotides read TGTGCCAGCAGCACCCGACAGGGGGATGGCTACACCTTC. This codes for CASSTRQGDGYTF. The chain combines TRBV7-2 with TRBJ1-2, with 9 nucleotides matching TRBD1. CDR1 is SGHTA, CDR2 FQGNSA, per germline. The CDR3 has 13 amino acids. The ends lost 5 bases at V and 6 bases at J; junction bases unmatched: 4.

V and J are TRBV4-1 and TRBJ2-5; D is perhaps TRBD2 (6 bases). The CDR3 is made up of 17 amino acids. CDR1 MGHRA and CDR2 YSYEKL come from the germline V gene. Trimming removed 0 bases from V and 0 bases from J, with 14 bases in between. This chain's CDR3 is CASSQDLLRDYQETQYF. The CDR3 region has the DNA TGCGCCAGCAGCCAAGATCTTTTGAGGGACTACCAAGAGACCCAGTACTTC.

This rearrangement joins TRBV4-1 to TRBJ1-2; possibly TRBD1 for D (6 bases). The CDR3 runs to 15 residues. CDR1 and CDR2 from the germline V gene are MGHRA and YSYEKL. Trimming took 0 bases from V and 7 from J, leaving 15 bases between them. CDR3 in DNA: TGCGCCAGCAGCCAAGAGGGGGCGGTAGGGGTTGGCTACACCTTC. Protein: CASSQEGAVGVGYTF.

Concerning this clone: The sample has other DNA sequences that encode this CDR3 too. The chain combines TRBV15 with TRBJ1-4; the D is unclear. This CDR3 contains 15 residues. The V and J ends lost 0 bases and 0 bases respectively, with 5 bases between them. In germline, CDR1 is LNHNV, CDR2 YYDKDF (reference sequence). The CDR3, as DNA: TGTGCCACCAGCAGAGATCGAGCAACTAATGAAAAACTGTTTTTT. Its protein product is CATSRDRATNEKLFF.

This chain links TRBV2 with TRBJ2-2, with D perhaps TRBD1 (5 bases). Germline values: CDR1 SNHLY, CDR2 FYNNEI. Trimming pared 5 bases from V and 1 base from J, leaving 8 bases between. The CDR3 consists of 14 residues. CDR3 bases: TGTGCCAGCAGTCCCAGGGTGAACACCGGGGAGCTGTTTTTT. This codes for CASSPRVNTGELFF. The whole variable domain, filled in from reference TRBV2 and TRBJ2-2, reads EPEVTQTPSHQVTQMGQEVILRCVPISNHLYFYWYRQILGQKVEFLVSFYNNEISEKSEIFDDQFSVERPDGSNFTLKIRSTKLEDSAMYFCASSPRVNTGELFFGEGSRLTVL.

V and J are TRBV7-9 and TRBJ1-2, with TRBD1 matching 8 bases. This CDR3 has 13 amino acids. CDR1 and CDR2 (germline): SEHNR, FQNEAQ (reference sequence). J gave up 3 bases and V 5 bases, and 2 bases lay outside the gene matches. The CDR3 DNA is TGTGCCAGCAGCGAGACAGGGGACTATGGCTACACCTTC. Amino acids: CASSETGDYGYTF.

The chain employs TRBV30 and TRBJ1-2, with 10 bases that match TRBD1. Trimming at V came to 0 bases and at J to 0 bases, leaving 10 bases not matched to a gene. Germline V gives CDR1 GTSNPN, CDR2 SVGIG (reference sequence). The CDR3 has 18 amino acids. The CDR3 region is CAWSVRGTGVGANYGYTF. The CDR3 DNA follows: TGTGCCTGGAGTGTACGTGGGACAGGGGTCGGAGCTAACTATGGCTACACCTTC.

This chain uses TRBV7-2 with TRBJ2-7, with D maybe TRBD2 (6 bases). CDR1 is SGHTA, CDR2 FQGNSA, per germline. The CDR3 extends over 13 amino acids. V dropped 6 bases and J dropped 0 bases, with 9 bases sitting between them. CDR3: CASRLGGSYEQYF. As DNA, the CDR3 is TGTGCCAGCAGATTGGGGGGCTCCTACGAGCAGTACTTC.

The chain employs TRBV6-5 and TRBJ1-2; 8 bases match TRBD1. From germline, CDR1 is MNHEY and CDR2 SVGAGI. V gave up 5 bases and J gave up 2 bases; unmatched junction bases: 7. The CDR3 covers 15 residues. CDR3: CASSKGTGPNYGYTF. The CDR3 bases are TGTGCCAGCAGTAAGGGGACAGGCCCAAACTATGGCTACACCTTC.

The chain joins TRBV7-9 to TRBJ2-7; 15 positions agree with TRBD2. V lost 1 base, J lost 3 bases, and 4 bases stayed unmatched. This CDR3 has 17 residues. CDR1 and CDR2 (germline): SEHNR, FQNEAQ (reference sequence). In DNA form, the CDR3 reads TGTGCCAGCAGCTTAGGGACTAGCGGGGGGGCCGGCTACGAGCAGTACTTC. It yields the protein CASSLGTSGGAGYEQYF.

The rearrangement links TRBV30 to TRBJ2-7, with D maybe TRBD1 (5 bases). This CDR3 comprises 12 residues. V gave up 3 bases and J gave up 2 bases, with 8 bases separating them. CDR1 and CDR2 from the germline V gene are GTSNPN and SVGIG (reference sequence). The CDR3, as DNA: TGTGCCTGGAGGGAGACAGCCTACGAGCAGTACTTC. Its protein is CAWRETAYEQYF.

A few counts support this clone. CDR3 loop: CASSQPGQGLSYGYTF. DNA for the CDR3: TGCGCCAGCAGCCAACCAGGACAGGGCCTTAGCTATGGCTACACCTTC. The chain recombines TRBV4-1 with TRBJ1-2; 8 nucleotides align to TRBD1. Germline V gene sequence: CDR1 MGHRA, CDR2 YSYEKL. The CDR3 length is 16 residues. With V trimmed by 2 bases and J by 4 bases, 9 bases remained unmatched.

The chain employs TRBV6-1 and TRBJ1-1, with D hard to call. Germline values: CDR1 MNHNS, CDR2 SASEGT. With 2 bases removed from V and 5 bases from J, the gap between germline ends came to 12 bases. CDR3 length: 14 residues. CDR3 in DNA: TGTGCCAGCAGTGAAAACAGAATAGGAACTGAAGCTTTCTTT. Translating it yields CASSENRIGTEAFF.

CDR3: CASRTGTAYGYTF. CDR3 nucleotides: TGTGCCAGCAGGACTGGGACAGCTTATGGCTACACCTTC. The V call is TRBV6-5, the J call TRBJ1-2, with TRBD1 matching 7 bases. There are 13 residues in the CDR3. Looked up from germline, CDR1 is MNHEY and CDR2 is SVGAGI. Germline trimming cut 6 bases from V and 5 bases from J; bases unmatched to any gene: 6.

V gene TRBV6-1 combines with J gene TRBJ1-6; D might be TRBD1 (5 bases). The germline CDR1 and CDR2 sequences are MNHNS and SASEGT. V dropped 4 bases and J dropped 0 bases, with 10 bases sitting between them. The CDR3 runs 16 residues. The CDR3 coding sequence is TGTGCCAGCAGTGGACAGCAGAGCTCCTATAATTCACCCCTCCACTTT. This translates into CASSGQQSSYNSPLHF.

V is TRBV4-1 and J is TRBJ2-7, with 8 bases identical to TRBD1. The germline V gene encodes CDR1 MGHRA and CDR2 YSYEKL. CDR3 length: 15 amino acids. V lost 3 bases to trimming and J lost 4 bases; unmatched junction nucleotides: 8. This chain's CDR3 is CASSQVWDRIYEQYF. In DNA form, the CDR3 reads TGCGCCAGCAGCCAGGTCTGGGACAGGATTTACGAGCAGTACTTC.

V usage is TRBV4-2 and J usage is TRBJ2-7; D is uncertain. The CDR3 has 14 amino acids. Looked up from germline, CDR1 is LGHNA and CDR2 is YNFKEQ. Trimming shortened V by 0 bases and J by 3 bases, and 9 bases separated the two germline ends. CDR3 sequence reads: CASSQDFGVYEQYF. In nucleotides, the CDR3 is TGTGCCAGCAGCCAAGATTTCGGTGTCTACGAGCAGTACTTC.

CDR3 in amino acids: CASSVGTGDVYGYTF. For the CDR3, the DNA is TGTGCCAGCAGTGTCGGGACAGGCGATGTATATGGCTACACCTTC. The J gene is TRBJ1-2, the V gene TRBV2, with TRBD1 identical over 8 bases. Germline V gene lookup returns CDR1 SNHLY and CDR2 FYNNEI. The CDR3 loop spans 15 amino acids. After removal of 4 bases from V and 5 bases from J, the junction contained 9 bases not matched to a gene. Variable domain in full (rest from reference TRBV2 and TRBJ1-2): EPEVTQTPSHQVTQMGQEVILRCVPISNHLYFYWYRQILGQKVEFLVSFYNNEISEKSEIFDDQFSVERPDGSNFTLKIRSTKLEDSAMYFCASSVGTGDVYGYTFGSGTRLTVV.

The chain is built from TRBV30 and TRBJ2-2; 9 bases are shared with TRBD1. V gave up 0 bases and J gave up 7 bases; unmatched junction bases: 9. CDR3 length equals 16 residues. The germline V gene has CDR1 GTSNPN and CDR2 SVGIG (reference sequence). CDR3 protein: CAWSVLRQGVNGELFF. CDR3 DNA: TGTGCCTGGAGTGTACTGAGACAGGGGGTTAACGGGGAGCTGTTTTTT.

V and J are TRBV11-2 and TRBJ2-1; D call uncertain. CDR3 length: 15 residues. Germline CDR1 and CDR2: SGHAT and FQNNGV. The germline V and J ends were trimmed by 5 bases and 0 bases, with 11 bases remaining between them. The CDR3 loop is CASSRTESSYNEQFF. The CDR3 region has the DNA TGTGCCAGCAGCCGCACGGAGAGCTCCTACAATGAGCAGTTCTTC.

The chain carries TRBV7-9 and TRBJ2-1; D gene uncertain. Trimming removed 5 bases from V and 5 bases from J, with 4 bases in between. Germline CDR1 is SEHNR and CDR2 is FQNEAQ (reference sequence). CDR3 length: 11 residues. The CDR3 nucleotides read TGTGCCAGCAGCCTAAACAATGAGCAGTTCTTC. The encoded protein is CASSLNNEQFF.

The V gene is TRBV24-1, the J gene TRBJ2-1; 8 bases align to TRBD1. J lost 8 bases, V lost 3 bases, and 5 bases had no gene match. The CDR3 consists of 14 residues. The germline V gene encodes CDR1 KGHDR and CDR2 SFDVKD. CDR3 DNA sequence: TGTGCCACCAGTGATCCAGGACAGGGCCATGAGCAGTTCTTC. It codes for CATSDPGQGHEQFF.

On this clone: The junction differs from germline at one of its ends, possibly a read error. The rearrangement joins TRBV9 to TRBJ1-4; the match to TRBD1 covers 9 bases. From germline, CDR1 is SGDLS and CDR2 YYNGEE. The CDR3 is made up of 16 amino acids. In DNA, the CDR3 is TGTGCCAGCAGCGCCGCACAGGGGGCAACCAATGAAAAACTGTTTTTT. Its protein is CASSAAQGATNEKLFF.

The gene calls are TRBV5-1 and TRBJ2-1, with a weak D call TRBD2 (6 bases). Per the germline V gene, CDR1 is SGHRS and CDR2 is YFSETQ. V lost 5 bases, J lost 4 bases, and 16 bases lay in between. CDR3 length equals 15 residues. The CDR3 is CASSPNVAGYNEQFF. For the CDR3, the DNA is TGCGCCAGCAGTCCTAACGTCGCGGGGTACAATGAGCAGTTCTTC. Supplemented by reference TRBV5-1 and TRBJ2-1, the full variable domain reads KAGVTQTPRYLIKTRGQQVTLSCSPISGHRSVSWYQQTPGQGLQFLFEYFSETQRNKGNFPGRFSGRQFSNSRSEMNVSTLELGDSALYLCASSPNVAGYNEQFFGPGTRLTVL.